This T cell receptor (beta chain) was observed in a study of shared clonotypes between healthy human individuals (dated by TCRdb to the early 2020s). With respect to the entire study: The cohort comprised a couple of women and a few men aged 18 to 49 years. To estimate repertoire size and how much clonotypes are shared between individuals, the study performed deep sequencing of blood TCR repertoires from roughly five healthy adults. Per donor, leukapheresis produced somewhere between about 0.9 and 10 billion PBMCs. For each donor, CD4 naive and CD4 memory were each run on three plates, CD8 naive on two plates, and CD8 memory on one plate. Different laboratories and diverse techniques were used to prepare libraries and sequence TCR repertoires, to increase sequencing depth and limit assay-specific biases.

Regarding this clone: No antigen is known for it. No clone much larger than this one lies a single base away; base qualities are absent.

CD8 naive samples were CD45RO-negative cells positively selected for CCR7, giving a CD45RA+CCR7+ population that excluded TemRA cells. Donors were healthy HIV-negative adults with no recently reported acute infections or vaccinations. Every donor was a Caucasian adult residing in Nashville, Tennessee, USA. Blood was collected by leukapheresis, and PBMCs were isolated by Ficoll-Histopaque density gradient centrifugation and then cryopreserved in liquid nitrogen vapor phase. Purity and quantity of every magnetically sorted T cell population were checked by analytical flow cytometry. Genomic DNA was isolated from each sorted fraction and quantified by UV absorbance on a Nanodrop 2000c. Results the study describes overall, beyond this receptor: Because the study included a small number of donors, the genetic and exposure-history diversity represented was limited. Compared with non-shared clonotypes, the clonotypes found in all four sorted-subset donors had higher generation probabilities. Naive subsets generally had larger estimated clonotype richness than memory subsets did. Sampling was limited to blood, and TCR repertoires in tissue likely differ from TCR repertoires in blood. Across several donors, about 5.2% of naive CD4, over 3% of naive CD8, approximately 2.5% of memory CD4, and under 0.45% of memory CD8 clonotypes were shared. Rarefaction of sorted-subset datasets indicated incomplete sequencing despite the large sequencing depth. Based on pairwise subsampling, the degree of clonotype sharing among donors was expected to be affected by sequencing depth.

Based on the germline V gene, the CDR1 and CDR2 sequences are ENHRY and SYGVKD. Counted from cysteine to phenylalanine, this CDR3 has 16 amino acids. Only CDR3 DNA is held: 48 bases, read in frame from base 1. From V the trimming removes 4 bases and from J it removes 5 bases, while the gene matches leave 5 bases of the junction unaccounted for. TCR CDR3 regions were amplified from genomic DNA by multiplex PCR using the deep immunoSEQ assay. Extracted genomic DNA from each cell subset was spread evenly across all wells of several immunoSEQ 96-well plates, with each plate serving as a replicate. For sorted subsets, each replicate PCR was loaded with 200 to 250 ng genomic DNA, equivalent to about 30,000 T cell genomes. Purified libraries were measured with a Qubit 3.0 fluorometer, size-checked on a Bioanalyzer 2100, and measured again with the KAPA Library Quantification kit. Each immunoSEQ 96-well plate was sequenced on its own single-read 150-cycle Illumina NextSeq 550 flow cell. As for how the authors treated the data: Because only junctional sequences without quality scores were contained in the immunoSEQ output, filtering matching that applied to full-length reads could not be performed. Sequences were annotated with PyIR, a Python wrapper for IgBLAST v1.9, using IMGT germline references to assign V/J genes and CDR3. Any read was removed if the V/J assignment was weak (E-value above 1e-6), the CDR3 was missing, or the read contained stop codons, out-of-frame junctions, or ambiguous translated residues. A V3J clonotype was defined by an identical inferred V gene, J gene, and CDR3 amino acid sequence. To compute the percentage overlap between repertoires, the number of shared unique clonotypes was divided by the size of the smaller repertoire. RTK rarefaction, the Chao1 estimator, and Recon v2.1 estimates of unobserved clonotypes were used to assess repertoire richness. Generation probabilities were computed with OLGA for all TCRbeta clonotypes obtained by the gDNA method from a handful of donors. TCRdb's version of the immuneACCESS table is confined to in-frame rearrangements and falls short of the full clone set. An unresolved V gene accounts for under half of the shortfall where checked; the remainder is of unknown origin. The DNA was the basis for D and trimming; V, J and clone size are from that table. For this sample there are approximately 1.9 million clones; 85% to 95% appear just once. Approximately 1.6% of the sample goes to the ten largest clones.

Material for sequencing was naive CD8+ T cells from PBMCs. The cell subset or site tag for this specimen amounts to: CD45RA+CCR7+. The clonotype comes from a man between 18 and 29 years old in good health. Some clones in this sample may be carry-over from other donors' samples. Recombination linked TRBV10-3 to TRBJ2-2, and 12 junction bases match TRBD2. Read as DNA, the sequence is TGTGCCATCAGTGCTCGACTAGCGGGAGAAACCGGGGAGCTGTTTTTT. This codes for CAISARLAGETGELFF.